The rows below give T cell receptor beta chains drawn from one sample of a study of T cell repertoires in cytomegalovirus infection. TCRdb reanalysed the reads using MiXCR and keeps one entry per CDR3 protein. This sample has approximately 180,000 distinct CDR3 sequences, with about 18% found just once. Sequencing was performed on CD8+ T cells from PBMCs. The receptors originated from a human donor in good health (CMV status not recorded). Some clones in this sample may be carry-over from other donors' samples. Both conserved end residues are part of each CDR3. A D gene is named only where the DNA matches it firmly. Not every row has a clone size; where given, it reads once, few, many or a size class.

>TRBJ2-7|few|TRBV7-9|TRBD1
CATDRQGLYEQYF
TGTGCCACCGATAGACAGGGGCTCTACGAGCAGTACTTC
>TRBJ2-4|-|TRBV7-2|TRBD2
CASSLGSGGALAKNIQYF
TGTGCCAGCAGCTTAGGTAGCGGGGGGGCGCTGGCCAAAAACATTCAGTACTTC
>TRBJ2-1|many|TRBV7-6|TRBD2
CASSLGRASGGPNPYNEQFF
TGTGCCAGCAGCCTAGGAAGGGCTAGCGGGGGGCCTAATCCCTACAATGAGCAGTTCTTC
>TRBJ2-1|-|TRBV7-8|-
CASSWDNHEQFF
TGTGCCAGCAGTTGGGACAACCATGAGCAGTTCTTC
>TRBJ2-7|-|TRBV28|TRBD2
CASSFNSGVVYEQYF
TGTGCCAGCAGTTTTAATAGCGGGGTGGTCTACGAGCAGTACTTC
>TRBJ2-2|-|TRBV4-2|-
CASSQEFRGTGELFF
TGTGCCAGCAGCCAAGAGTTTCGCGGCACCGGGGAGCTGTTTTTT
>TRBJ1-2|-|TRBV12-5|TRBD1
CASGFTDRDDYGYTF
TGTGCTAGTGGTTTCACGGACAGGGATGACTATGGCTACACCTTC
>TRBJ1-5|few|TRBV7-2|-
CASSLPGFAQPQHF
TGTGCCAGCAGCTTACCTGGTTTCGCCCAGCCCCAGCATTTT
>TRBJ2-5|-|TRBV29-1|TRBD1
CSVVGQFQETQYF
TGCAGCGTTGTGGGACAGTTCCAAGAGACCCAGTACTTC
>TRBJ2-2|many|TRBV7-2|-
CASSSTGELFF
TGTGCCAGCAGCTCCACCGGGGAGCTGTTTTTT
>TRBJ2-6|many|TRBV7-8|-
CASSLSRVYRDDSGANVLTF
TGTGCCAGCAGCTTAAGTCGTGTGTATCGGGACGACTCTGGGGCCAACGTCCTGACTTTC
>TRBJ2-7|-|TRBV29-1|TRBD1
CSGGTGYEQYF
TGCAGCGGCGGGACAGGCTACGAGCAGTACTTC
>TRBJ2-1|few|TRBV6-2/TRBV6-3|TRBD1
CASALTGANEQFF
TGTGCCAGCGCACTAACAGGGGCCAATGAGCAGTTCTTC
>TRBJ2-7|few|TRBV2|-
CASSEVGGRDLTYEQYF
TGTGCCAGCAGTGAGGTAGGGGGAAGGGATCTAACCTACGAGCAGTACTTC
>TRBJ2-1|-|TRBV7-3|-
CASSLRHEYNEQFF
TGTGCCAGCAGCTTAAGGCACGAATACAATGAGCAGTTCTTC
>TRBJ2-7|-|TRBV7-2|-
CASSPRINAYEQYF
TGTGCCAGCAGCCCTCGTATTAACGCCTACGAGCAGTACTTC
>TRBJ1-5|-|TRBV12-3/TRBV12-4|TRBD1
CASSSTGGNQPQHF
TGTGCCAGCAGTTCGACAGGGGGCAATCAGCCCCAGCATTTT
>TRBJ2-3|few|TRBV7-9|-
CASSVEDGWADTQYF
TGTGCCAGCAGCGTCGAGGACGGTTGGGCAGATACGCAGTATTTT
>TRBJ2-5|-|TRBV7-2|-
CASSLGVRETQYF
TGTGCCAGCAGCTTAGGAGTCAGGGAGACCCAGTACTTC
>TRBJ1-1|few|TRBV4-2|-
CASSQSITGTEAFF
TGTGCCAGCAGCCAAAGCATCACCGGAACTGAAGCTTTCTTT
>TRBJ2-2|few|TRBV7-2|-
CASSNSGPYTGELFF
TGTGCCAGCAGCAACTCCGGGCCTTACACCGGGGAGCTGTTTTTT
>TRBJ1-6|-|TRBV27|-
CASSLRQPQRSPLHF
TGTGCCAGCAGTTTACGACAGCCTCAACGATCACCCCTCCACTTT
>TRBJ1-5|-|TRBV7-2|-
CASSPYFNQPQHF
TGTGCCAGCAGTCCATATTTTAATCAGCCCCAGCATTTT
>TRBJ2-2|-|TRBV7-8|-
CASSLGRTNTGELFF
TGTGCCAGCAGCTTAGGACGTACCAACACCGGGGAGCTGTTTTTT